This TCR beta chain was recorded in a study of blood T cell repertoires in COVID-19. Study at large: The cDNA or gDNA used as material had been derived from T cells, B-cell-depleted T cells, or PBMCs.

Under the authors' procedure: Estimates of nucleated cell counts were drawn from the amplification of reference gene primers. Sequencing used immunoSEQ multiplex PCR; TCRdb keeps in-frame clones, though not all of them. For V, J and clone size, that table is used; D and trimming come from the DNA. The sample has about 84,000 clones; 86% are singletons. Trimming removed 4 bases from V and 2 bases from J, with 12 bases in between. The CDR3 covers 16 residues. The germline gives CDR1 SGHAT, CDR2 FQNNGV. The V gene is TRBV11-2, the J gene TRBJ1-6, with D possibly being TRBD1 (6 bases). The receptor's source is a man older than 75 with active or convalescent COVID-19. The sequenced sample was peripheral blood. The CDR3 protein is CASSSPRGTYNSPLHF. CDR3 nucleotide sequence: TGTGCCAGCAGCTCCCCCAGGGGAACCTATAATTCACCCCTCCACTTT. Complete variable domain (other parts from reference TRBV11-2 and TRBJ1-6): EAGVAQSPRYKIIEKRQSVAFWCNPISGHATLYWYQQILGQGPKLLIQFQNNGVVDDSQLPKDRFSAERLKGVDSTLKIQPAKLEDSAVYLCASSSPRGTYNSPLHFGNGTRLTVT.